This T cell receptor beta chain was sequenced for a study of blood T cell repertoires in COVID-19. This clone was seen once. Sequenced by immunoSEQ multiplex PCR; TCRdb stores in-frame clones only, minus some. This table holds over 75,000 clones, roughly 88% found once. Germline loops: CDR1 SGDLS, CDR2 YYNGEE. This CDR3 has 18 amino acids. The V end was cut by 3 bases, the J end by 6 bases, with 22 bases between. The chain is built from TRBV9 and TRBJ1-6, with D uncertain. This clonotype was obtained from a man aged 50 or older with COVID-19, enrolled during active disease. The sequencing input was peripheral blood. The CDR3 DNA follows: TGTGCCAGCAGCGCCCAGACGGGATCCCGAAGCGGTAATTCACCCCTCCACTTT. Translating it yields CASSAQTGSRSGNSPLHF. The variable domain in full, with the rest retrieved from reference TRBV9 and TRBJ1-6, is DSGVTQTPKHLITATGQRVTLRCSPRSGDLSVYWYQQSLDQGLQFLIQYYNGEERAKGNILERFSAQQFPDLHSELNLSSLELGDSALYFCASSAQTGSRSGNSPLHFGNGTRLTVT.